This T cell receptor (beta chain) derives from a study of blood T cell repertoires in COVID-19. Per the authors' pipeline: Reference gene primer amplification yielded estimated nucleated cell counts. Generated by immunoSEQ multiplex PCR, the TCRdb table keeps only in-frame clones and is missing some. That table is the source of V, J and clone size, and D and trimming were worked out from the DNA. The profile shows about 250,000 clones, 70% to 90% of them singletons. This clone came up once. CDR1 KGHSH and CDR2 LQKENI come from the germline V gene. V was clipped by 1 base and J by 5 bases; unmatched bases: 2. The CDR3 length is 14 residues.

The chain is built from TRBV18 and TRBJ2-7; TRBD1 matches at 10 bases. This sequence was found in a woman in her thirties or forties who had recovered from COVID-19. The sequenced sample was peripheral blood. CDR3 bases: TGTGCCAGCTCACCACGACAGGGGGCCAACGAGCAGTACTTC. It specifies CASSPRQGANEQYF.